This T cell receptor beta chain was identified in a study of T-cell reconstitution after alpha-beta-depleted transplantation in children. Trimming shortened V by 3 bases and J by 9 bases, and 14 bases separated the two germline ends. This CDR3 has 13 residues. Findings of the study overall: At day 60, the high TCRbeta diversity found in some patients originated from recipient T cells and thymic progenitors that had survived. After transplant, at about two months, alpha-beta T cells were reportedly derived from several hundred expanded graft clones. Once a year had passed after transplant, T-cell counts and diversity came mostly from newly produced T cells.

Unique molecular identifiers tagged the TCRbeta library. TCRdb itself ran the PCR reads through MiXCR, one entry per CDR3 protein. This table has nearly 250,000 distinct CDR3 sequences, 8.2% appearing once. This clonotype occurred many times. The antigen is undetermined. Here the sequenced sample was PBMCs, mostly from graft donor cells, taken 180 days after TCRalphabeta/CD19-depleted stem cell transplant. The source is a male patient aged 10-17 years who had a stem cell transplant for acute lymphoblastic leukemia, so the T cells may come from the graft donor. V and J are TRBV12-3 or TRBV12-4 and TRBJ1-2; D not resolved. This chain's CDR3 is CASSLGQEMRYTF. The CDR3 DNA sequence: TGTGCCAGCAGTTTGGGCCAGGAGATGCGCTACACCTTC.